This is a list of T cell receptor beta chains from one sample in a study of tumor and adjacent non-tumor tissue in lung cancer. One entry per CDR3 protein results from TCRdb running MiXCR on the multiplex PCR reads. The data show about 100,000 distinct CDR3 sequences, with less than 75% seen just once and roughly a fifth held by the top ten. The specimen sequenced was distant non-tumor lung tissue. All receptors come from a man aged 30-40 years with non-small cell lung cancer. Each CDR3 is given with its conserved first and last residue. Each record gives: V gene, clone size, J gene, D gene, CDR3 protein, CDR3 DNA. D genes are given only for firm matches. Clone size, where shown, is once, few, many, or a class for clones that have expanded.

>TRBV5-6|-|TRBJ2-7|TRBD1
CASTDRSIYEHYF
TGTGCCAGCACGGACAGGTCGATCTACGAGCACTACTTC
>TRBV6-2/TRBV6-3|-|TRBJ1-3|-
CASSWDTQGYSGNSIYF
TGTGCCAGTAGTTGGGACACCCAAGGCTACTCTGGAAACTCCATATATTTT
>TRBV24-1|-|TRBJ2-2|-
CATSDFPGHGENTGELFF
TGTGCCACCAGTGATTTTCCGGGACATGGAGAGAACACCGGGGAGCTGTTTTTT
>TRBV20-1|-|TRBJ2-7|-
CSVPKWARDEQYF
TGCAGTGTCCCGAAGTGGGCCCGAGACGAGCAGTACTTC
>TRBV11-2|-|TRBJ2-2|-
CASSLVQNVGELFF
TGTGCCAGCAGCTTAGTTCAAAACGTCGGGGAGCTGTTTTTT
>TRBV29-1|many|TRBJ1-1|TRBD1
CSVEGQGLGTEAFF
TGCAGCGTTGAAGGACAGGGGCTTGGGACTGAAGCTTTCTTT
>TRBV20-1|-|TRBJ2-1|-
CSASAGRSDNAQFF
TGCAGTGCTAGCGCAGGGAGAAGCGACAATGCGCAGTTCTTC
>TRBV12-3/TRBV12-4|many|TRBJ2-5|TRBD2
CASSEPWTSGQETQYF
TGTGCCAGCAGCGAACCCTGGACTAGCGGCCAAGAGACCCAGTACTTC
>TRBV20-1|-|TRBJ2-7|-
CSAPQGAYGQYF
TGCAGTGCCCCCCAGGGTGCCTACGGGCAGTACTTC
>TRBV14|few|TRBJ2-3|TRBD1
CASSQRDRARGDTQYF
TGTGCCAGCAGCCAACGGGACAGGGCCCGAGGAGATACGCAGTATTTT
>TRBV14|-|TRBJ2-4|-
CTSSQGQGNIQYF
TGTACCAGCAGCCAAGGGCAGGGGAACATTCAGTACTTC
>TRBV20-1|-|TRBJ2-3|TRBD1
CSATETGDTDKQYF
TGCAGTGCTACAGAGACAGGGGACACGGATAAGCAGTATTTT
>TRBV11-2|medium-sized|TRBJ2-1|-
CASRLGDFLLQNEQFF
TGTGCCAGCAGACTAGGGGACTTCCTTCTACAGAATGAGCAGTTCTTC
>TRBV5-1|-|TRBJ1-6|TRBD1
CASNITGGSYNSPLHF
TGCGCCAGCAACATTACAGGGGGCTCCTATAATTCACCCCTCCACTTT
>TRBV5-6|-|TRBJ2-7|-
CASRRVGQRYF
TGTGCCAGCAGAAGGGTGGGCCAGCGGTACTTC
>TRBV9|-|TRBJ2-5|-
CASSGNSGGGETQYF
TGTGCCAGCAGCGGTAATAGCGGAGGAGGCGAGACCCAGTACTTC
>TRBV20-1|many|TRBJ1-1|TRBD1
CSARGPTGQSNTEAFF
TGCAGTGCTAGAGGGCCGACAGGGCAATCGAACACTGAAGCTTTCTTT
>TRBV4-1|many|TRBJ2-1|-
CASSFRVGDEQFF
TGCGCCAGCAGCTTTAGGGTGGGGGATGAGCAGTTCTTC
>TRBV6-5|medium-sized|TRBJ2-3|TRBD1
CASSSGTGGKDTQYF
TGTGCCAGCAGTTCCGGGACAGGGGGCAAAGATACGCAGTATTTT
>TRBV20-1|-|TRBJ2-1|-
CSASSRYSYYEQFF
TGCAGTGCTAGTAGCCGATACTCCTACTATGAGCAGTTCTTC
>TRBV29-1|-|TRBJ2-7|-
CSALLSSYEQYF
TGCAGTGCCCTGTTGAGCTCCTACGAGCAGTACTTC
>TRBV6-5|-|TRBJ1-2|-
CASSSWGKYGYTF
TGTGCCAGCAGTTCATGGGGGAAATATGGCTACACCTTC
>TRBV7-9|-|TRBJ1-1|-
CASSSLNRNSEASF
TGTGCCAGCAGCTCCCTAAACAGGAACTCCGAAGCTTCCTTT
>TRBV11-2|-|TRBJ1-1|-
CASSLTMNTEAFF
TGTGCCAGCAGCTTGACCATGAACACTGAAGCTTTCTTT
>TRBV20-1|medium-sized|TRBJ2-5|-
CSVAPAHQEGTQYF
TGCAGTGTCGCCCCCGCCCACCAAGAGGGGACCCAGTACTTC
>TRBV29-1|-|TRBJ2-7|-
CSVDTVWEQYF
TGCAGCGTTGACACCGTATGGGAGCAGTATTTC
>TRBV20-1|many|TRBJ1-1|-
CSASPRDTEAFF
TGCAGTGCTAGTCCCAGGGACACTGAAGCTTTCTTT
>TRBV6-2/TRBV6-3|-|TRBJ2-1|-
CASEDLQSMGGQFF
TGTGCCAGTGAGGACTTACAGAGTATGGGTGGGCAGTTCTTC
>TRBV7-9|few|TRBJ2-7|-
CASSLGWEEQYF
TGTGCCAGCAGCTTAGGTTGGGAGGAGCAGTACTTC
>TRBV29-1|few|TRBJ2-7|-
CSALVGERGSHEQYF
TGCAGCGCCCTGGTGGGGGAGAGGGGCTCCCACGAGCAGTACTTC
>TRBV6-1|-|TRBJ2-5|TRBD1
CGSSSTGVPETQYF
TGTGGCAGCAGTTCAACAGGGGTTCCGGAGACCCAGTACTTC
>TRBV20-1|-|TRBJ1-5|TRBD1
CSARAGQGDPPQHF
TGCAGTGCTAGAGCAGGACAGGGAGATCCGCCCCAGCATTTT
>TRBV4-3|-|TRBJ1-6|-
CTSSQGDGWVNSPLHF
TGCACCAGCAGCCAAGGAGACGGTTGGGTGAATTCACCCCTCCACTTT
>TRBV20-1|-|TRBJ2-1|TRBD2
CRSLTGTSVLHEQSF
TGCAGATCCCTGACCGGGACTAGCGTTCTCCATGAGCAGTCCTTC
>TRBV20-1|-|TRBJ2-7|-
CSAGPGGGLANEEYF
TGCAGTGCTGGCCCCGGTGGGGGGCTAGCCAACGAGGAGTACTTC
>TRBV11-2|-|TRBJ1-2|TRBD1
CASNSEGQGRGGYTF
TGTGCCAGCAACTCAGAGGGACAGGGAAGAGGTGGCTACACCTTC